These 20 T cell receptor beta chains were sequenced from one sample in a study of CD8+ T cells in alopecia areata. It was cDNA, reverse transcribed from extracted RNA, that served as the sequencing template. Libraries were prepared by immunoSEQ multiplex PCR; TCRdb keeps only in-frame clonotypes and omits some of them. The sample contains around 150,000 clones, less than 70% of which appear only once. As to treatment: oral pan-JAK inhibitor, 5-10 mg twice daily. The specimen was CD4+ T cells sorted from blood, collected at week 24, from a patient treated with tofacitinib. Receptor source: a human donor with alopecia areata.

The chain combines TRBV7-9 with TRBJ2-7, with D unclear. CDR1 is SEHNR, CDR2 FQNEAQ, per germline (reference sequence). This CDR3 comprises 13 residues. The ends were cut back, 3 bases at V and 2 bases at J, with 8 bases in the middle. The CDR3 loop is CASSFSVPYEQYF. The CDR3 DNA reads TGTGCCAGCAGCTTTTCAGTGCCCTACGAGCAGTACTTC.

The chain recombines TRBV30 with TRBJ2-1; D gene ambiguous. The ends were cut back, 0 bases at V and 13 bases at J, with 13 bases in the middle. In germline, CDR1 is GTSNPN, CDR2 SVGIG (reference sequence). The CDR3 length is 12 residues. The CDR3 DNA is TGTGCCTGGAGTGTGTCCCAGACGATTCAGTTCTTC. The encoded protein is CAWSVSQTIQFF.

This chain joins TRBV19 and TRBJ1-5; no reliable D call. Germline loops: CDR1 LNHDA, CDR2 SQIVND (reference sequence). Trimming pared 3 bases from V and 1 base from J, leaving 4 bases between. This CDR3 contains 13 residues. The CDR3 here is CASSMGSNQPQHF. The CDR3 DNA reads as TGTGCCAGTAGTATGGGAAGCAATCAGCCCCAGCATTTT.

The sample holds a few counts of this clone. The chain joins TRBV30 to TRBJ1-5; D ambiguous. Germline CDR1 is GTSNPN and CDR2 is SVGIG (reference sequence). The CDR3 covers 13 residues. Trimming removed 1 base from V and 4 bases from J, with 8 bases in between. This CDR3 reads CAWSGDRNQPQHF. The CDR3 DNA reads TGTGCCTGGAGTGGGGATAGAAATCAGCCCCAGCATTTT. Together with reference TRBV30 and TRBJ1-5, the CDR3 gives the full variable domain: SQTIHQWPATLVQPVGSPLSLECTVEGTSNPNLYWYRQAAGRGLQLLFYSVGIGQISSEVPQNLSASRPQDRQFILSSKKLLLSDSGFYLCAWSGDRNQPQHFGDGTRLSIL.

This sequence joins TRBV29-1 and TRBJ2-5, with 10 bases that match TRBD1. The J call may be in error: the DNA end matches TRBJ2-7 better. CDR3 length equals 14 residues. Germline-derived CDR1 and CDR2 are SQVTM and ANQGSEA. CDR3 DNA sequence: TGCAGCGTAAGCGGGACAGGGGTTATCCACGAGCAGTACTTC. This gives the protein CSVSGTGVIHEQYF.

This chain connects TRBV10-3 to TRBJ2-7; the match to TRBD1 covers 11 bases. CDR1 ENHRY and CDR2 SYGVKD come from the germline V gene. The CDR3 is 15 amino acids. V lost 5 bases and J lost 7; bases outside the gene matches: 10. The CDR3 protein is CAISSSRDRGGEQYF. CDR3 DNA: TGTGCCATCAGTTCGTCCCGGGACAGGGGGGGTGAGCAGTACTTC.

The V call is TRBV30, the J call TRBJ1-1; D is uncertain. Trimming took off 2 bases at V and 4 bases at J, with 8 bases between the two ends. CDR3 length: 12 residues. The germline gives CDR1 GTSNPN, CDR2 SVGIG (reference sequence). This CDR3 reads CAWSPGGTEAFF. CDR3 in DNA: TGTGCCTGGAGTCCCGGAGGCACTGAAGCTTTCTTT. The entire variable domain, with the rest obtained from reference TRBV30 and TRBJ1-1, is as follows: SQTIHQWPATLVQPVGSPLSLECTVEGTSNPNLYWYRQAAGRGLQLLFYSVGIGQISSEVPQNLSASRPQDRQFILSSKKLLLSDSGFYLCAWSPGGTEAFFGQGTRLTVV.

The chain has TRBV30 and TRBJ2-7, with D tentatively TRBD1 (5 bases). Looked up from germline, CDR1 is GTSNPN and CDR2 is SVGIG (reference sequence). Trimming took off 2 bases at V and 4 bases at J, with 9 bases between the two ends. The CDR3 has 12 amino acids. The chain's CDR3 is CAWSKGAYEQYF. As DNA, the CDR3 is TGTGCCTGGAGTAAAGGGGCGTACGAGCAGTACTTC.

The chain joins TRBV29-1 to TRBJ2-7; 15 bases are shared with TRBD2. V shed 5 bases, J shed 3 bases, and the junction held 14 bases outside the gene matches. The germline CDR1 and CDR2 sequences are SQVTM and ANQGSEA. The CDR3 has 18 residues. The CDR3 protein is CSVYSPGLAGGPSYEQYF. The CDR3 nucleotides read TGCAGCGTTTACTCCCCCGGACTAGCGGGGGGGCCAAGCTACGAGCAGTACTTC.

The chain couples TRBV10-2 to TRBJ1-1, with D possibly matching TRBD1 (5 bases). This CDR3 is built from 13 residues. V lost 7 bases to trimming and J lost 0 bases, with 9 bases between them. Germline V gives CDR1 WSHSY, CDR2 SAAADI. The CDR3 DNA reads TGCGCCAGCACTCCGGGGGTGAACACTGAAGCTTTCTTT. It is translated as CASTPGVNTEAFF.

The gene calls are TRBV15 and TRBJ1-2; no clear D gene. Germline CDR1 is LNHNV and CDR2 is YYDKDF (reference sequence). This CDR3 contains 13 residues. V was trimmed by 7 bases and J by 8 bases, leaving 17 bases between them. For the CDR3, the DNA is TGTGCCACCACCTCCGGACCAATGGGGGGCTACACCTTC. Translated, it gives CATTSGPMGGYTF.

The J gene is TRBJ2-2, the V gene TRBV5-4, with 8 nucleotides matching TRBD1. Germline V gene data show CDR1 as SGHNT and CDR2 as YYREEE (reference sequence). V gave up 3 bases and J gave up 4 bases; unmatched junction bases: 5. The CDR3 contains 15 residues. The CDR3 loop reads CASSSDRAITGELFF. CDR3 sequence (DNA): TGTGCCAGCAGCTCGGACAGGGCGATCACCGGGGAGCTGTTTTTT. Together with reference TRBV5-4 and TRBJ2-2, the CDR3 gives the full variable domain: ETGVTQSPTHLIKTRGQQVTLRCSSQSGHNTVSWYQQALGQGPQFIFQYYREEENGRGNFPPRFSGLQFPNYSSELNVNALELDDSALYLCASSSDRAITGELFFGEGSRLTVL.

This sequence joins TRBV30 and TRBJ2-3; D might be TRBD2 (7 bases). V was trimmed by 2 bases and J by 2 bases, leaving 11 bases between them. From germline, CDR1 is GTSNPN and CDR2 SVGIG (reference sequence). This CDR3 comprises 14 residues. CDR3 in DNA: TGTGCCTGGAGTTGGGGGGGGGCCACAGATACGCAGTATTTT. Translating gives CAWSWGGATDTQYF.

The chain carries TRBV7-2 and TRBJ2-1; the match to TRBD2 covers 13 bases. Trimming took 5 bases from V and 9 from J; bases not matched to a gene: 7. The germline V gene has CDR1 SGHTA and CDR2 FQGNSA. The CDR3 covers 15 residues. The CDR3: CASSKTGTSGVEQFF. The CDR3 DNA sequence: TGTGCCAGCAGCAAGACCGGGACTAGCGGGGTTGAGCAGTTCTTC.

V is TRBV29-1 and J is TRBJ1-2, with a possible D match to TRBD1 (5 bases). The CDR3 is made up of 13 amino acids. The germline V gene has CDR1 SQVTM and CDR2 ANQGSEA. Trimming removed 6 bases at V and 4 bases at J, with 15 bases between. The CDR3 DNA sequence: TGCAGCGTCGACCGGGACGGAAGCTATGGCTACACCTTC. Protein sequence: CSVDRDGSYGYTF.

The J gene is TRBJ2-3, the V gene TRBV5-1, with TRBD1 matching 7 bases. Germline CDR1 is SGHRS and CDR2 is YFSETQ. This CDR3 comprises 12 residues. The V segment lost 3 bases and the J segment 6 bases; nucleotides outside the gene matches: 1. CDR3 in amino acids: CASSYRGDTQYF. In DNA, the CDR3 is TGCGCCAGCAGCTACAGGGGTGATACGCAGTATTTT.

V and J are TRBV11-1 and TRBJ2-7; 8 bases map to TRBD1. Germline CDR1 and CDR2: SGHAT and FQDESV (reference sequence). The CDR3 consists of 16 residues. Trimming took 7 bases from V and 0 from J; bases not matched to a gene: 11. CDR3 protein: CASTLSGTGYSYEQYF. CDR3 nucleotides: TGTGCCAGCACCCTCTCCGGGACAGGTTACTCCTACGAGCAGTACTTC.

This clone was seen more than once but under ten times. The chain links TRBV30 to TRBJ2-5, with 7 bases matching TRBD2. This CDR3 has 15 residues. V lost 2 bases, J lost 0 bases, and 6 bases stayed unmatched. CDR1 GTSNPN and CDR2 SVGIG come from the germline V gene (reference sequence). The CDR3 sequence: CAWSSQRGNQETQYF. CDR3 DNA sequence: TGTGCCTGGAGTTCCCAGCGGGGAAACCAAGAGACCCAGTACTTC.

The chain is built from TRBV7-8 and TRBJ1-1; TRBD1 might be the D (5 bases). Trimming cost V 3 bases and J 4 bases, with 9 bases left between them. Germline lookup yields CDR1 SGHVS and CDR2 FQNEAQ. The CDR3 covers 13 residues. The CDR3 DNA reads TGTGCCAGCAGCTTCGGGAGGGGCACTGAAGCTTTCTTT. Translated, it gives CASSFGRGTEAFF.

The chain joins TRBV30 to TRBJ2-4, with D perhaps TRBD1 (6 bases). Trimming removed 2 bases at V and 1 base at J, with 15 bases between. This CDR3 is built from 16 residues. In germline, CDR1 is GTSNPN, CDR2 SVGIG (reference sequence). CDR3 bases: TGTGCCTGGAGTACAGGGTTTAGCCGGGCCAAAAACATTCAGTACTTC. As protein: CAWSTGFSRAKNIQYF.